One T cell receptor beta chain is described in this entry. These data originate in a study of shared clonotypes between healthy human individuals. Germline lookup yields CDR1 SGHRS and CDR2 YFSETQ. The CDR3 consists of 13 residues. The V and J ends lost 7 bases and 5 bases respectively, with 15 bases between them. Here immunoSEQ multiplex PCR was the method, and the copy in TCRdb shows in-frame clones only, minus some. The sample lists 2 million to 2.5 million clones; around 95% were seen once. The sequence came from a man in his late teens or twenties in good health. Sequences were obtained from naive CD4+ T cells sorted from blood. The subset here: CD45RA+ positively selected. This rearrangement joins TRBV5-1 to TRBJ1-1; D possibly corresponds to TRBD1 (5 bases). The CDR3 spells CASSPGPATEAFF. As DNA, the CDR3 is TGCGCCAGCTCCCCAGGGCCAGCTACTGAAGCTTTCTTT.